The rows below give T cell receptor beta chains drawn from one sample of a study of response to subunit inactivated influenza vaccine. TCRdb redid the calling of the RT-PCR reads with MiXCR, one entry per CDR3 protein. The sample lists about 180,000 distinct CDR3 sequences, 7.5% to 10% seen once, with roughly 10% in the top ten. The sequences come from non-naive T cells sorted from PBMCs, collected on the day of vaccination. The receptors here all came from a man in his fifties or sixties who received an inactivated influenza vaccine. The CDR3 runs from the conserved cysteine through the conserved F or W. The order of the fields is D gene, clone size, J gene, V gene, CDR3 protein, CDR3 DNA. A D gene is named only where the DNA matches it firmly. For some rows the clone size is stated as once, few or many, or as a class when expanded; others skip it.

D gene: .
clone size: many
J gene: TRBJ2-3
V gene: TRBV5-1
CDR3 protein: CASEGIATDTQYF
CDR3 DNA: TGCGCCAGCGAAGGGATCGCCACAGATACGCAGTATTTT

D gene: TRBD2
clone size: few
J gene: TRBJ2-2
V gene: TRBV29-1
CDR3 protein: CSVEASGSPGELFF
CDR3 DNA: TGCAGCGTTGAGGCTAGCGGGAGCCCCGGGGAGCTGTTTTTT

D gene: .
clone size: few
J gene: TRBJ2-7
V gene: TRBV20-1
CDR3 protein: CSARGGSSYEQYF
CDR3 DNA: TGCAGTGCCAGAGGAGGGAGCTCCTACGAGCAGTACTTC

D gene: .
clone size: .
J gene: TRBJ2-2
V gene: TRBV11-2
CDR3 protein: CASSPSPGVWSGELFF
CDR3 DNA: TGTGCCAGCAGCCCCTCTCCAGGAGTGTGGTCCGGGGAGCTGTTTTTT

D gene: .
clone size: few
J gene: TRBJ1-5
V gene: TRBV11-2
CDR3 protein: CASSQTGGANQPQHF
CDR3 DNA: TGTGCCAGCAGCCAGACTGGTGGAGCAAATCAGCCCCAGCATTTT

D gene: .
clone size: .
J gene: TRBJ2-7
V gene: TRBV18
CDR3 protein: CASSPPGLGESYEQYF
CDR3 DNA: TGTGCCAGCTCACCACCCGGGCTAGGCGAGTCCTACGAGCAGTACTTC

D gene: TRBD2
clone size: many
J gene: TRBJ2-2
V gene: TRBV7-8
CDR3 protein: CASSLHGGGNTGELFF
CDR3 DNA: TGTGCCAGCAGCTTACATGGCGGGGGGAACACCGGGGAGCTGTTTTTT

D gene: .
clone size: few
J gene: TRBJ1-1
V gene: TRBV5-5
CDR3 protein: CASSLEAVNTEAFF
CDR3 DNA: TGTGCCAGCAGCTTGGAGGCGGTTAACACTGAAGCTTTCTTT

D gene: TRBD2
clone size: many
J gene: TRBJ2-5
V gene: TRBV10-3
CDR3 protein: CAIAPASGSLSETQYF
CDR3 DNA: TGTGCCATCGCACCGGCTAGCGGGAGTTTGTCCGAGACCCAGTACTTC

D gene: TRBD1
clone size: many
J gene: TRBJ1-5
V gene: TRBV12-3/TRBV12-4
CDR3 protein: CASSRRGRDQPQHF
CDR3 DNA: TGTGCCAGCAGTCGTAGGGGGCGCGATCAGCCCCAGCATTTT

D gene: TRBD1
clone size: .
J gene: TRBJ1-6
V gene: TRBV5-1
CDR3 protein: CASSLLADRSNSPLHF
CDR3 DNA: TGCGCCAGCAGCTTGTTAGCGGACAGGAGTAATTCACCCCTCCACTTT

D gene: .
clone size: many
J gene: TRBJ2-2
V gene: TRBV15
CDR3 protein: CATSRDNWPGELFF
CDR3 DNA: TGTGCCACCAGCAGAGATAATTGGCCCGGGGAGCTGTTTTTT

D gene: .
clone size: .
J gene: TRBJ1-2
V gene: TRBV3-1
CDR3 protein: CASSQVGRGYTF
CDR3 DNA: TGTGCCAGCAGCCAAGTTGGTCGCGGCTACACCTTC

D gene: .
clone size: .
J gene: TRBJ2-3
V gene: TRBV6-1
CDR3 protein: CASSEQGADTQYF
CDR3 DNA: TGTGCCAGCAGTGAACAGGGAGCAGATACGCAGTATTTT

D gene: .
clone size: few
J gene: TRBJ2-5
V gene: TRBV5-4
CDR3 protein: CASSLATARETQYF
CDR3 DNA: TGTGCCAGCAGCTTGGCGACAGCTCGGGAGACCCAGTACTTC

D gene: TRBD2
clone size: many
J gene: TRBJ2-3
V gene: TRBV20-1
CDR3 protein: CSAPTSGGLDTQYF
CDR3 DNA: TGCAGTGCACCGACTAGCGGGGGGTTAGATACGCAGTATTTT

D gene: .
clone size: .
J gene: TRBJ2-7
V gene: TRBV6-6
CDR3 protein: CASRDPALHEQYF
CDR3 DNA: TGTGCCAGCAGAGATCCGGCCCTTCACGAGCAGTACTTC

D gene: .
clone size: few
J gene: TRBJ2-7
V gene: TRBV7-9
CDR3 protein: CASSGGVGIEQYF
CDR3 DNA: TGTGCCAGCAGCGGAGGCGTTGGGATCGAGCAGTACTTC

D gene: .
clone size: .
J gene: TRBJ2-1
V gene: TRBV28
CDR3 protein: CASSMILLSNEQFF
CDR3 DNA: TGTGCCAGCAGCATGATCCTGCTTAGCAATGAGCAGTTCTTC

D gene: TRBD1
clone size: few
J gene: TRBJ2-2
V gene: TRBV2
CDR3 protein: CASRGQGYTGELFF
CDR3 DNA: TGTGCCAGCAGAGGACAGGGGTACACCGGGGAGCTGTTTTTT

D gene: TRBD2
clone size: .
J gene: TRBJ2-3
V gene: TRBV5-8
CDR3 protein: CASSSGGSGRDTQYF
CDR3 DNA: TGTGCCAGCAGCTCTGGCGGTAGCGGGAGGGATACGCAGTATTTT

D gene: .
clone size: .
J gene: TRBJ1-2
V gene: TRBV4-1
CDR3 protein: CASSQGPRGAGGYTF
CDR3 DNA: TGCGCCAGCAGCCAAGGACCACGGGGGGCGGGAGGCTACACCTTC

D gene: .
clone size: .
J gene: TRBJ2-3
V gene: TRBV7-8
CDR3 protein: CASSRRETDTQYF
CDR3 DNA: TGTGCCAGCAGCCGGCGGGAAACAGATACGCAGTATTTT

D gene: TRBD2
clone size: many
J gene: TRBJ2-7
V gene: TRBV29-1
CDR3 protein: CSVGGGPYEQYF
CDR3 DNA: TGCAGCGTTGGCGGGGGGCCCTACGAGCAGTACTTC

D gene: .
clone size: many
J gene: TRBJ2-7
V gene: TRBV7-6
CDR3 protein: CASSLVPGATEQYF
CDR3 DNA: TGTGCCAGCAGCTTAGTCCCAGGGGCGACCGAGCAGTACTTC

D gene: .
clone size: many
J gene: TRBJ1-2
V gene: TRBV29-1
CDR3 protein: CSVDGHPRDGYTF
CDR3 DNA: TGCAGCGTTGATGGACACCCGAGGGATGGCTACACCTTC

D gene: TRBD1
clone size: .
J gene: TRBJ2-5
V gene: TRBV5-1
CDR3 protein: CASSWRQGEETQYF
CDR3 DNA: TGCGCCAGCAGCTGGCGACAGGGAGAAGAGACCCAGTACTTC

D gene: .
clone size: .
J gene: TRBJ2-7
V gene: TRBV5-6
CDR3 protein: CASSDRKSSYEQYF
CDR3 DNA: TGTGCCAGCAGCGACAGGAAGAGCTCCTACGAGCAGTACTTC

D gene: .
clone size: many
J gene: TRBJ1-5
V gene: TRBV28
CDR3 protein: CASSLGRAGQPQHF
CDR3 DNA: TGTGCCAGCAGTTTAGGCAGGGCCGGTCAGCCCCAGCATTTT

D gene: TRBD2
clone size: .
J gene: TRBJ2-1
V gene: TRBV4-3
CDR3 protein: CASSQTGTSGRMGNEQFF
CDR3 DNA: TGCGCCAGCAGCCAGACCGGGACTAGCGGGAGAATGGGCAATGAGCAGTTCTTC

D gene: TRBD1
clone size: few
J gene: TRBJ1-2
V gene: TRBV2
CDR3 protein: CASSARQGVGYTF
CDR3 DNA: TGTGCCAGCAGTGCGAGGCAGGGGGTCGGCTACACCTTC

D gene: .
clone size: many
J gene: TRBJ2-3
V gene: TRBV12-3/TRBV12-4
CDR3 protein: CASSLSLRTDTQYF
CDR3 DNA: TGTGCCAGCAGTTTATCCTTACGCACAGATACGCAGTATTTT

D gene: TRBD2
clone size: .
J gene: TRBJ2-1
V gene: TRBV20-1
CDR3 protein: CCANPSTSGSANEQFF
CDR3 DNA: TGCTGTGCTAACCCCTCCACTAGCGGGAGTGCCAATGAGCAGTTCTTC

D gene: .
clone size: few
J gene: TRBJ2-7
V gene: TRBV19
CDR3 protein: CASSNRGGSGIQYF
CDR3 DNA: TGTGCCAGTAGTAACCGAGGTGGTAGCGGCATACAGTACTTC

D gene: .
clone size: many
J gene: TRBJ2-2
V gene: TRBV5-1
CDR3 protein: CASSGGRDGTGELFF
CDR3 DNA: TGCGCCAGCAGCGGTGGGCGCGATGGCACCGGGGAGCTGTTTTTT

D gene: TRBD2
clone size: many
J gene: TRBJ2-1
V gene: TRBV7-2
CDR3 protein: CASRLAGRSYNEQFF
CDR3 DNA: TGTGCCAGCAGATTAGCGGGACGCTCCTACAATGAGCAGTTCTTC

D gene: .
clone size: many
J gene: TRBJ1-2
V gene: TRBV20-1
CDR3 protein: CSASELNYGYTF
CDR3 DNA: TGCAGTGCTAGCGAGTTGAACTATGGCTACACCTTC

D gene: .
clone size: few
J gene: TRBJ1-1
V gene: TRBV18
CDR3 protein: CASSPDQNTEAFF
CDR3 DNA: TGTGCCAGCTCACCCGATCAGAACACTGAAGCTTTCTTT

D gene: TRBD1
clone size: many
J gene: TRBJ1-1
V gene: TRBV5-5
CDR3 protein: CASSLEGQGETEAFF
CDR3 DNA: TGTGCCAGCAGCTTGGAGGGACAGGGGGAAACTGAAGCTTTCTTT

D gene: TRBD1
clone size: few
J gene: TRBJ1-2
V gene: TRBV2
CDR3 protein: CASSRSGTGGYGYTF
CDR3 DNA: TGTGCCAGCAGTCGATCCGGGACAGGAGGCTATGGCTACACCTTC

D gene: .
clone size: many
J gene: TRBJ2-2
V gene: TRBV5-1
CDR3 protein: CASSLAYGGTNTGELFF
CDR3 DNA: TGCGCCAGCAGCTTGGCCTATGGGGGCACGAACACCGGGGAGCTGTTTTTT

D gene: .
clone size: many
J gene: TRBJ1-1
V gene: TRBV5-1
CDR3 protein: CASTFSAVNTEAFF
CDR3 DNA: TGCGCCAGCACCTTCTCGGCAGTGAACACTGAAGCTTTCTTT

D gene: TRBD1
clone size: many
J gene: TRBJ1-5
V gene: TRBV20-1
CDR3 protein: CSASGTGWMGNQPQHF
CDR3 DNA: TGCAGTGCTAGCGGGACAGGGTGGATGGGCAATCAGCCCCAGCATTTT

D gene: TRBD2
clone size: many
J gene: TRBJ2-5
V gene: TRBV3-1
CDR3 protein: CASSQPGSGTSGQETQYF
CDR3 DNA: TGTGCCAGCAGCCAACCGGGGTCTGGGACTAGCGGCCAAGAGACCCAGTACTTC

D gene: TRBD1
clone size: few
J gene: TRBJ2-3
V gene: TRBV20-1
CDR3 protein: CSAYPGTGTDTQYF
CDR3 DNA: TGCAGTGCTTACCCCGGGACAGGCACAGATACGCAGTATTTT

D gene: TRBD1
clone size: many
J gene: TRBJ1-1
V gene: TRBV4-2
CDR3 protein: CASSQDPTGDTEAFF
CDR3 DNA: TGTGCCAGCAGCCAAGATCCGACAGGGGACACTGAAGCTTTCTTT

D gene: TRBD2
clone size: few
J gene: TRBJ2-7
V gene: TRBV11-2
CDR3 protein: CASSLDISGNEQYF
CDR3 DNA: TGTGCCAGCAGCTTAGATATTAGCGGGAACGAGCAGTACTTC

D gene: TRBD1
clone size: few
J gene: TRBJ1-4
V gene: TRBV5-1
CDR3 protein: CASSEQGARGNEKLFF
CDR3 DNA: TGCGCCAGCAGCGAACAGGGGGCGCGTGGTAATGAAAAACTGTTTTTT

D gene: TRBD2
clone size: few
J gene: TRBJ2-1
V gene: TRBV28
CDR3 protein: CAIHRRTSGTNEQFF
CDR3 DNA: TGTGCCATCCACCGAAGGACTAGCGGGACCAATGAGCAGTTCTTC

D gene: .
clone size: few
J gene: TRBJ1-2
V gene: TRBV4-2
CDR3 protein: CASSQVEYGLGYTF
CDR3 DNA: TGTGCCAGCAGCCAAGTGGAATACGGTCTCGGCTACACCTTC

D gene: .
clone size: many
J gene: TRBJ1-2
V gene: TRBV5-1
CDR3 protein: CASSPGTSYYGYTF
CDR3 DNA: TGCGCCAGCAGCCCCGGGACGTCCTACTATGGCTACACCTTC

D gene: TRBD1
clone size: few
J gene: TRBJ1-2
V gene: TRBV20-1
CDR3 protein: CSARDRTGTYGYTF
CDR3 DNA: TGCAGTGCTAGAGATCGGACAGGGACCTATGGCTACACCTTC

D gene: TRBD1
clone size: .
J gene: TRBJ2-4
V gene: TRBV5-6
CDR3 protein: CASSSGQANIQYF
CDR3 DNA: TGTGCCAGCAGCTCCGGACAGGCAAACATTCAGTACTTC